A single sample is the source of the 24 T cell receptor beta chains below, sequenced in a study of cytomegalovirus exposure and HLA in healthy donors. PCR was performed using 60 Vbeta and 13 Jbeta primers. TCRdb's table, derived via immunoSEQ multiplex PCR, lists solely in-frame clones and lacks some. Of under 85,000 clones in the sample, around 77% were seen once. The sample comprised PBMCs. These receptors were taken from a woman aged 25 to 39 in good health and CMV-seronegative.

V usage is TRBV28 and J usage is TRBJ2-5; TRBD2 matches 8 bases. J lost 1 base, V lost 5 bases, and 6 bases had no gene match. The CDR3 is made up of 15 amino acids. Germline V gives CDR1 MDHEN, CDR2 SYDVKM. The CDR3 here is CASSMPGLVQETQYF. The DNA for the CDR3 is TGTGCCAGCAGTATGCCGGGACTAGTCCAAGAGACCCAGTACTTC. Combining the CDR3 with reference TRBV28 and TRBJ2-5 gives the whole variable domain DVKVTQSSRYLVKRTGEKVFLECVQDMDHENMFWYRQDPGLGLRLIYFSYDVKMKEKGDIPEGYSVSREKKERFSLILESASTNQTSMYLCASSMPGLVQETQYFGPGTRLLVL.

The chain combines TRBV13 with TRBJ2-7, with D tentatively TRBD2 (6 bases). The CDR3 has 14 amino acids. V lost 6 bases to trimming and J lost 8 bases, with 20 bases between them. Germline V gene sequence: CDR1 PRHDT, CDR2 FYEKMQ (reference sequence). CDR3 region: CASSRRRDLAKQYF. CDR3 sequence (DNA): TGTGCCAGCAGTCGCAGGAGGGACCTCGCGAAGCAGTACTTC.

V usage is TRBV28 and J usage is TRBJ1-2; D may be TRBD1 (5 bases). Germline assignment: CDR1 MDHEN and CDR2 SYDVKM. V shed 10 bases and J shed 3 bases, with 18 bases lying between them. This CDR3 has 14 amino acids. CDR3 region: CANPQSGDYYGYTF. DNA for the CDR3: TGTGCCAATCCCCAAAGCGGGGACTACTATGGCTACACCTTC.

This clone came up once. The CDR3 spells CASGQTSGGQETQYF. Here the CDR3 DNA reads TGTGCCAGCGGTCAGACTAGCGGGGGACAAGAGACCCAGTACTTC. The chain recombines TRBV6-6 with TRBJ2-5; 12 nucleotides agree with TRBD2. CDR1 and CDR2 (germline): MNHNY, SVGAGI (reference sequence). J lost 2 bases, V lost 8 bases, and 6 bases had no gene match. This CDR3 contains 15 residues.

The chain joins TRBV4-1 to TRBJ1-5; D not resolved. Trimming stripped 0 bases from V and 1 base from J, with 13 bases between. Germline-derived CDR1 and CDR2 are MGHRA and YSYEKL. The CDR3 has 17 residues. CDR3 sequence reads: CASSQDSGELSNQPQHF. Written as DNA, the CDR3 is TGCGCCAGCAGCCAAGATAGCGGGGAGTTAAGCAATCAGCCCCAGCATTTT.

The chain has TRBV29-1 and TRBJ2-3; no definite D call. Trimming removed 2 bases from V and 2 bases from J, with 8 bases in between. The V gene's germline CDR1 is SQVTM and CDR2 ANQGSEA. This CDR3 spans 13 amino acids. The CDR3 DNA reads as TGCAGCGTTGAAATGCGCATCACAGATACGCAGTATTTT. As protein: CSVEMRITDTQYF.

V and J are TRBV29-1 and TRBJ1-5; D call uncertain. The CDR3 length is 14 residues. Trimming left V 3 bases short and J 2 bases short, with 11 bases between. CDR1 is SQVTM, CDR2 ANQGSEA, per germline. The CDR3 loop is CSVDLENGNQPQHF. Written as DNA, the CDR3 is TGCAGCGTTGACCTAGAGAATGGCAATCAGCCCCAGCATTTT.

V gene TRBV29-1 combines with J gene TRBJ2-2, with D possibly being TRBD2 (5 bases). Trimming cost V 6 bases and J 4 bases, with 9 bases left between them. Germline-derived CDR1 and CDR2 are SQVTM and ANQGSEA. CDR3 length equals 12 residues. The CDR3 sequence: CSVPGGTGELFF. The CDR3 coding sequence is TGCAGCGTCCCCGGAGGCACCGGGGAGCTGTTTTTT.

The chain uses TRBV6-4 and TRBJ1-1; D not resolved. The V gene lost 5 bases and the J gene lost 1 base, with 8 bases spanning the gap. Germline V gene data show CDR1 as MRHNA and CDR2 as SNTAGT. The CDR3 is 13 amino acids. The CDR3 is CASSSTRNTEAFF. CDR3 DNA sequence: TGTGCCAGCAGTTCAACAAGGAACACTGAAGCTTTCTTT.

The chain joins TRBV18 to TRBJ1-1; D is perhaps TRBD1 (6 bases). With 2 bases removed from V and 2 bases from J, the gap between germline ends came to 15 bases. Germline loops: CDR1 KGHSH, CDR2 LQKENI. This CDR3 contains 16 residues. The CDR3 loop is CASSPIPNRVNTEAFF. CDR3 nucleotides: TGTGCCAGCTCACCAATCCCTAACAGGGTTAACACTGAAGCTTTCTTT.

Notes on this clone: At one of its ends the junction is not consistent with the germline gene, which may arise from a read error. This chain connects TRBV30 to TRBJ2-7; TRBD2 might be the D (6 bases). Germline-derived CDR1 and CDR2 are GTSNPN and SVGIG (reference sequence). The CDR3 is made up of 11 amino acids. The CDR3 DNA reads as TGTGCCCGGAGAGCGGGCTACGAGCAGTACTTC. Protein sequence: CARRAGYEQYF.

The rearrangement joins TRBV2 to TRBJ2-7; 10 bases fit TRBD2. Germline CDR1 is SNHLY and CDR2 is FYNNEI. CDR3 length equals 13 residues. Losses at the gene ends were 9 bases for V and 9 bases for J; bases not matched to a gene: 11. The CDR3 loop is CASSLAGAPSQYF. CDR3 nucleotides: TGTGCCAGTTCCCTAGCGGGAGCCCCCTCGCAGTACTTC.

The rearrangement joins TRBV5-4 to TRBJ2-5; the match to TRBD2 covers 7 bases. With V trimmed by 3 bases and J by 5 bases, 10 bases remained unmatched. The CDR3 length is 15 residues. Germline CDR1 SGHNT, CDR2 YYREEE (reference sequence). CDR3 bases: TGTGCCAGCAGCTCCCGGGGGGAGGGAGTCGAGACCCAGTACTTC. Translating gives CASSSRGEGVETQYF.

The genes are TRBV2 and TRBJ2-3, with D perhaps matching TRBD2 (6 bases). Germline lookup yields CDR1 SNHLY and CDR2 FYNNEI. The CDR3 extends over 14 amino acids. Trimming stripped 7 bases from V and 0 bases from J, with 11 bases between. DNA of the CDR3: TGTGCCAGCAAGGAGGGTACTAGCACAGATACGCAGTATTTT. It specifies CASKEGTSTDTQYF.

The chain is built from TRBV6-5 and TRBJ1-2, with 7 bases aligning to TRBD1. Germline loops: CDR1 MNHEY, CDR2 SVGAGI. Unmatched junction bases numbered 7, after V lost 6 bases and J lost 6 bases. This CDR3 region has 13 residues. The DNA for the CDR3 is TGTGCCAGCAGCCAGACAGGGTCCCATGGCTACACCTTC. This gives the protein CASSQTGSHGYTF.

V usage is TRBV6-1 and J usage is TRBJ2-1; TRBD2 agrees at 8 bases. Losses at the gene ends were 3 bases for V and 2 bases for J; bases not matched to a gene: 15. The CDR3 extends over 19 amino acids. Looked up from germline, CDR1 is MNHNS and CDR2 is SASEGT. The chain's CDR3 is CASSERGSALAGPYNEQFF. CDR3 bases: TGTGCCAGCAGTGAGAGGGGCTCGGCGTTAGCGGGGCCCTACAATGAGCAGTTCTTC.

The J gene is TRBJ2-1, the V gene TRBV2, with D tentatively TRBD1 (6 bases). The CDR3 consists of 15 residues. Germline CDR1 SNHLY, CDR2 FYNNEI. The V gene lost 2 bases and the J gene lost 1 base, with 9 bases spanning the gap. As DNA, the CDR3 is TGTGCCAGCAGTGAAACAGGGCAGTCCTACAATGAGCAGTTCTTC. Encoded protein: CASSETGQSYNEQFF.

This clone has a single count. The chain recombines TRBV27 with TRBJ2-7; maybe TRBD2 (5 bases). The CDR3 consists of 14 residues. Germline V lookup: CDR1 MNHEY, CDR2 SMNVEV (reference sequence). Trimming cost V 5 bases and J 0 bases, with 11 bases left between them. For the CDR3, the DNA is TGTGCCAGCAGTGACACTAGTAACTCCTACGAGCAGTACTTC. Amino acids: CASSDTSNSYEQYF.

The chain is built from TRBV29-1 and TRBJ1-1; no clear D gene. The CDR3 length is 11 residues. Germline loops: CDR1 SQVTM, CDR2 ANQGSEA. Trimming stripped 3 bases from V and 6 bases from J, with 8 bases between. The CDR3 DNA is TGCAGCGTTGATCCAGGTGCTGAAGCTTTCTTT. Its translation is CSVDPGAEAFF.

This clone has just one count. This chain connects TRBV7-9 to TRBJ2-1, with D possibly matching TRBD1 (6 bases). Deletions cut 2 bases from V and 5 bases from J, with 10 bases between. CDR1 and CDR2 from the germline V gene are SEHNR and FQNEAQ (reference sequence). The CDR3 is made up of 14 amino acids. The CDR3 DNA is TGTGCCAGCAGCTTATATCAGGGGCACAATGAGCAGTTCTTC. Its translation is CASSLYQGHNEQFF.

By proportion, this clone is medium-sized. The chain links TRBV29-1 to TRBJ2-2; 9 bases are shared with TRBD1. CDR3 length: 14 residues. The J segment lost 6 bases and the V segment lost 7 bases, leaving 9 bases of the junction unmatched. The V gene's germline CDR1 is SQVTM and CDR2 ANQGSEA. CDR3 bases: TGCAGCGCTTACAGGGGGCTCTCCCCCGGGGAGCTGTTTTTT. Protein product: CSAYRGLSPGELFF.

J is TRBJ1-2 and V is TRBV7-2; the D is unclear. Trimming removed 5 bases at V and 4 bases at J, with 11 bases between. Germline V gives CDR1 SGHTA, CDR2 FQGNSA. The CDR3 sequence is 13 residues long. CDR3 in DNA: TGTGCCAGCAGCAAAAGCGAAAGCTATGGCTACACCTTC. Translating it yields CASSKSESYGYTF.

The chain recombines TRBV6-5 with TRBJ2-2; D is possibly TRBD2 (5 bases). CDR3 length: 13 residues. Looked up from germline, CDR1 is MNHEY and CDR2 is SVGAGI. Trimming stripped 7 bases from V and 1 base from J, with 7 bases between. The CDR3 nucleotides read TGTGCCAGCACTCGGGAGAACACCGGGGAGCTGTTTTTT. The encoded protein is CASTRENTGELFF.

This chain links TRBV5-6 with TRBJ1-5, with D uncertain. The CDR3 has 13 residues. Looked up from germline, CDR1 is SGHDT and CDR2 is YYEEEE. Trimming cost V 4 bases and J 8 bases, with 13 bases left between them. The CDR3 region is CASSPAAREPQHF. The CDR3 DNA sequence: TGTGCCAGCAGCCCCGCAGCGCGTGAGCCCCAGCATTTT.